These 23 T cell receptor beta chains originate from one sample sequenced in a study of blood T cell repertoires in COVID-19. The assay was immunoSEQ multiplex PCR, and TCRdb's table has in-frame clones only and misses some. The data contain roughly 63,000 clones, around 89% of them seen just once; the ten biggest clones take up about 1.4%. What was sequenced was peripheral blood. The origin of the receptors is a man in his fifties or sixties with acute or convalescent COVID-19.

The chain joins TRBV6-1 to TRBJ1-2; 8 nucleotides agree with TRBD1. Germline V gives CDR1 MNHNS, CDR2 SASEGT. The length of the CDR3 is 18 residues. V lost 4 bases and J lost 2; bases outside the gene matches: 15. CDR3 in DNA: TGTGCCAGCAGTGTTGGTTTGGGCAGGGGGCTACTCAACTATGGCTACACCTTC. Translated, it gives CASSVGLGRGLLNYGYTF.

This chain joins TRBV9 and TRBJ1-1, with D hard to call. Germline V lookup: CDR1 SGDLS, CDR2 YYNGEE. This CDR3 has 17 amino acids. The V gene lost 0 bases and the J gene lost 0 bases, with 15 bases spanning the gap. In DNA form, the CDR3 reads TGTGCCAGCAGCGTAGGTGGGTCGGAGAGAATGAACACTGAAGCTTTCTTT. This translates into CASSVGGSERMNTEAFF.

The chain is built from TRBV6-5 and TRBJ2-7; TRBD1 agrees at 9 bases. The ends lost 0 bases at V and 4 bases at J; junction bases unmatched: 4. This CDR3 has 15 amino acids. Germline V gene lookup returns CDR1 MNHEY and CDR2 SVGAGI. CDR3 loop: CASSYSGTGPYEQYF. Here the CDR3 DNA reads TGTGCCAGCAGTTACTCCGGGACAGGGCCTTACGAGCAGTACTTC.

The chain links TRBV7-2 to TRBJ2-7; D is possibly TRBD2 (6 bases). The CDR3 extends over 17 amino acids. Germline V lookup: CDR1 SGHTA, CDR2 FQGNSA. Deletions cut 4 bases from V and 2 bases from J, with 21 bases between. In DNA, the CDR3 is TGTGCCAGCAGCTACCCCTCGAGCGGGCAACCTCCCTACGAGCAGTACTTC. Residues: CASSYPSSGQPPYEQYF.

The V and J genes are TRBV11-2 and TRBJ2-5; 7 bases map to TRBD1. The CDR3 runs to 14 residues. The ends lost 4 bases at V and 4 bases at J; junction bases unmatched: 6. Germline loops: CDR1 SGHAT, CDR2 FQNNGV. The CDR3 spells CASSSDRVGETQYF. As DNA, the CDR3 is TGTGCCAGCAGCTCAGACAGGGTAGGAGAGACCCAGTACTTC. Full variable domain (missing parts from reference TRBV11-2 and TRBJ2-5): EAGVAQSPRYKIIEKRQSVAFWCNPISGHATLYWYQQILGQGPKLLIQFQNNGVVDDSQLPKDRFSAERLKGVDSTLKIQPAKLEDSAVYLCASSSDRVGETQYFGPGTRLLVL.

This chain connects TRBV11-3 to TRBJ2-7, with 9 bases fitting TRBD2. Germline V gene sequence: CDR1 SGHNT, CDR2 YENEEA. The trim removed 2 bases at V and 2 bases at J, leaving 4 bases unmatched. This CDR3 has 15 residues. The CDR3 DNA follows: TGTGCCAGCAGCTTATATAGCGGGAGTCCCTACGAGCAGTACTTC. Its translation: CASSLYSGSPYEQYF.

V and J are TRBV15 and TRBJ1-5, with D perhaps matching TRBD1 (6 bases). The CDR3 length is 17 residues. CDR1 and CDR2 from the germline V gene are LNHNV and YYDKDF (reference sequence). V lost 1 base to trimming and J lost 6 bases, with 19 bases between them. The CDR3 loop is CATSRARGGAIVQPQHF. The CDR3 nucleotides read TGTGCCACCAGCAGAGCCCGGGGGGGGGCGATTGTTCAGCCCCAGCATTTT.

This chain uses TRBV14 with TRBJ1-4, with 8 bases that match TRBD1. Germline CDR1 SGHDN, CDR2 FVKESK. V shed 4 bases and J 8 bases; nucleotides not matched to a gene: 15. The CDR3 has 17 residues. CDR3 coding DNA: TGTGCCAGCAGCCCACAGGGGGGACCCCTAAGGGGCGAAAAACTGTTTTTT. Protein: CASSPQGGPLRGEKLFF.

The chain is built from TRBV4-3 and TRBJ2-5; 7 nucleotides align to TRBD1. CDR1 is LGHNA, CDR2 YSLEER, per germline. There are 16 residues in the CDR3. Losses at the gene ends were 2 bases for V and 3 bases for J; bases not matched to a gene: 9. CDR3 amino acids: CASSQLPGQKKETQYF. For the CDR3, the DNA is TGCGCCAGCAGCCAACTACCGGGACAGAAGAAAGAGACCCAGTACTTC.

The V and J genes are TRBV4-1 and TRBJ2-2, with a weak D call TRBD2 (5 bases). V shed 0 bases and J shed 1 base, with 18 bases lying between them. The CDR3 loop spans 19 amino acids. The V gene's germline CDR1 is MGHRA and CDR2 YSYEKL. CDR3 in DNA: TGCGCCAGCAGCCAAGATTTGGGTAGCGTGGCCCAGAACACCGGGGAGCTGTTTTTT. Translating it yields CASSQDLGSVAQNTGELFF.

The genes are TRBV5-8 and TRBJ2-5; 7 bases are shared with TRBD2. The length of the CDR3 is 16 residues. Per germline, CDR1 SGHTS and CDR2 YDEGEE. V lost 1 base and J lost 2; bases outside the gene matches: 8. This CDR3 reads CASSLFGGSSQETQYF. The CDR3, as DNA: TGTGCCAGCAGCTTGTTTGGCGGGAGCAGTCAAGAGACCCAGTACTTC.

CDR3 coding DNA: TGTGCCAGCAGTGTCAGACTAGCGGGAGGGCTATACGAGCAGTACTTC. Protein sequence: CASSVRLAGGLYEQYF. The rearrangement joins TRBV27 to TRBJ2-7; TRBD2 matches at 14 bases. Germline V lookup: CDR1 MNHEY, CDR2 SMNVEV (reference sequence). The CDR3 sequence is 16 residues long. Losses at the gene ends were 5 bases for V and 4 bases for J; bases not matched to a gene: 7.

The CDR3 nucleotides are TGTGCCAGCAGCTTCACAGGGGCTGGTGGCGAGCAGTACTTC. Translation gives CASSFTGAGGEQYF. The gene calls are TRBV7-9 and TRBJ2-7, with 7 bases fitting TRBD1. Trimming cost V 3 bases and J 6 bases; bases outside gene matches: 8. Germline V gene data show CDR1 as SEHNR and CDR2 as FQNEAQ (reference sequence). The CDR3 loop spans 14 amino acids.

The chain is built from TRBV28 and TRBJ2-7; no clear D. The V end was cut by 3 bases, the J end by 2 bases, with 8 bases between. The germline V gene has CDR1 MDHEN and CDR2 SYDVKM. CDR3 length: 13 amino acids. The CDR3 spells CASSLSVPYEQYF. Written as DNA, the CDR3 is TGTGCCAGCAGTTTGTCAGTCCCCTACGAGCAGTACTTC.

This rearrangement joins TRBV9 to TRBJ2-3; the match to TRBD2 covers 9 bases. After removal of 4 bases from V and 3 bases from J, the junction contained 6 bases not matched to a gene. The CDR3 is made up of 15 amino acids. Germline V lookup: CDR1 SGDLS, CDR2 YYNGEE. CDR3 sequence: CASSTSGRLTDTQYF. CDR3 bases: TGTGCCAGCAGCACCAGCGGGAGGCTAACAGATACGCAGTATTTT.

This sequence joins TRBV24-1 and TRBJ2-1, with 7 nucleotides matching TRBD2. The J segment lost 0 bases and the V segment lost 4 bases, leaving 8 bases of the junction unmatched. Germline values: CDR1 KGHDR, CDR2 SFDVKD. CDR3 length: 17 amino acids. CDR3 residues: CATSDISGRSSYNEQFF. The CDR3 nucleotides are TGTGCCACCAGTGACATTAGCGGGCGGAGCTCCTACAATGAGCAGTTCTTC.

V is TRBV29-1 and J is TRBJ1-1, with a possible D match to TRBD1 (5 bases). Germline assignment: CDR1 SQVTM and CDR2 ANQGSEA. The CDR3 consists of 13 residues. Trimming left V 7 bases short and J 3 bases short, with 15 bases between. CDR3 bases: TGCAGCGGGGGGGAGGGCTCAGACACTGAAGCTTTCTTT. It specifies CSGGEGSDTEAFF.

V gene TRBV30 combines with J gene TRBJ2-5, with 9 bases lining up with TRBD1. Germline CDR1 is GTSNPN and CDR2 is SVGIG (reference sequence). This CDR3 region has 14 residues. V shed 1 base and J 5 bases; nucleotides not matched to a gene: 5. CDR3 sequence reads: CAWSETGGGETQYF. The CDR3 nucleotides are TGTGCCTGGAGTGAGACAGGGGGTGGGGAGACCCAGTACTTC.

DNA for the CDR3: TGTGCCAGCAGACAGGGGTCGATGATCACTGAAGCTTTCTTT. This translates into CASRQGSMITEAFF. V gene TRBV28 combines with J gene TRBJ1-1, with TRBD1 matching 7 bases. The CDR3 has 14 residues. Germline V gene sequence: CDR1 MDHEN, CDR2 SYDVKM. The V and J ends lost 6 bases and 4 bases, in that order; junction bases with no gene match: 8.

J is TRBJ2-7 and V is TRBV9, with 8 nucleotides matching TRBD2. Germline V gives CDR1 SGDLS, CDR2 YYNGEE. With 4 bases clipped from V and 1 base from J, the junction kept 7 bases outside the gene matches. The CDR3 contains 15 residues. The CDR3: CASSPRGGGSYEQYF. The CDR3 region has the DNA TGTGCCAGCAGCCCCCGGGGCGGGGGGTCCTACGAGCAGTACTTC.

This rearrangement joins TRBV29-1 to TRBJ2-5; D is uncertain. Germline V lookup: CDR1 SQVTM, CDR2 ANQGSEA. CDR3 length: 12 amino acids. Trimming stripped 8 bases from V and 3 bases from J, with 13 bases between. The CDR3 DNA sequence: TGCAGCTCACAAGAAGGAGAAGAGACCCAGTACTTC. Its protein product is CSSQEGEETQYF.

V gene TRBV18 combines with J gene TRBJ2-3; D possibly corresponds to TRBD1 (6 bases). CDR1 is KGHSH, CDR2 LQKENI, per germline. There are 14 residues in the CDR3. Trimming pared 3 bases from V and 1 base from J, leaving 8 bases between. CDR3 region: CASSPGHRTDTQYF. The DNA of the CDR3 is TGTGCCAGCTCACCGGGACATCGCACAGATACGCAGTATTTT.

The sample holds one count of this clone. The V gene is TRBV6-5, the J gene TRBJ2-7, with TRBD1 identical over 9 bases. The CDR3 is made up of 14 amino acids. The germline CDR1 and CDR2 sequences are MNHEY and SVGAGI. V lost 8 bases and J lost 7; bases outside the gene matches: 12. The CDR3 bases are TGTGCCAGCGACGGTGTGACAGGGGGAAAAGAGCAGTACTTC. This sequence encodes CASDGVTGGKEQYF.